These 23 T cell receptor beta chains came from one sample sequenced in a study of shared clonotypes between healthy human individuals (dated by TCRdb to the early 2020s). Library preparation was by the immunoSEQ multiplex PCR assay. This immuneACCESS table, as held by TCRdb, lists in-frame sequences with V and J called but not all clones. Of the missing ones, under half trace to an unresolved V gene in checked studies; the others have no known cause. Present in this sample are roughly 2.2 million clones, around 93% of which were seen just once. 0.37% of the sample lies in the top ten. The sample consisted of naive CD4+ T cells from PBMCs. The cell subset or site label corresponds to: CD45RA+ positively selected. The receptors here all came from a man in his late teens or twenties in good health. Some clones in this sample may be carry-over from other donors' samples.

This clone was counted once. The chain is built from TRBV7-6 and TRBJ2-1; tentatively, D is TRBD2 (6 bases). CDR1 and CDR2 from the germline V gene are SGHVS and FNYEAQ. This CDR3 comprises 20 residues. V was trimmed by 4 bases and J by 0 bases, leaving 25 bases between them. The DNA for the CDR3 is TGTGCCAGCAGCTCCTCTCTCCCCGGCGGGCGACTAGTCTCCTACAATGAGCAGTTCTTC. Translation: CASSSSLPGGRLVSYNEQFF.

The V and J genes are TRBV10-3 and TRBJ2-7, with a tentative D call TRBD1 (5 bases). This CDR3 contains 14 residues. The V end lost 0 bases, the J end lost 2 bases, and 8 bases lay between the germline ends. Germline V CDR1 and CDR2: ENHRY, SYGVKD. The CDR3 DNA is TGTGCCATCAGTGAGTCAGGGGCTCCCTACGAGCAGTACTTC. It yields the protein CAISESGAPYEQYF.

This clone was counted a few times. J is TRBJ1-2 and V is TRBV30; 7 nucleotides line up with TRBD1. The CDR3 is 12 amino acids. Unmatched junction bases numbered 10, after V lost 8 bases and J lost 7 bases. Germline loops: CDR1 GTSNPN, CDR2 SVGIG (reference sequence). CDR3 sequence reads: CARSGQYSGYTF. In DNA, the CDR3 is TGTGCCAGGTCGGGACAGTACAGTGGCTACACCTTC.

CDR3 DNA: TGTGCCAGCAACCAGGGGGGTTATGGCACTGAAGCTTTCTTT. It encodes CASNQGGYGTEAFF. J is TRBJ1-1 and V is TRBV11-2; 7 bases align to TRBD1. The ends lost 7 bases at V and 4 bases at J; junction bases unmatched: 9. The CDR3 totals 14 residues. Germline V gene data show CDR1 as SGHAT and CDR2 as FQNNGV.

The chain couples TRBV27 to TRBJ2-7; 9 positions agree with TRBD2. Trimming at V came to 3 bases and at J to 9 bases, leaving 18 bases not matched to a gene. Germline CDR1 MNHEY, CDR2 SMNVEV (reference sequence). The CDR3 covers 17 residues. CDR3 in DNA: TGTGCCAGCAGTTTTACTAGCGGGTCAGCCCTCATAGGAGGGCAGTACTTC. Amino acid sequence: CASSFTSGSALIGGQYF.

The chain recombines TRBV7-9 with TRBJ2-3; the match to TRBD2 covers 14 bases. From germline, CDR1 is SEHNR and CDR2 FQNEAQ (reference sequence). This CDR3 contains 18 residues. The V segment lost 0 bases and the J segment 4 bases; nucleotides outside the gene matches: 6. The CDR3 here is CASSLARGGLAGADTQYF. CDR3 nucleotide sequence: TGTGCCAGCAGCTTAGCGCGTGGGGGACTAGCGGGGGCAGATACGCAGTATTTT.

The rearrangement links TRBV5-1 to TRBJ2-7, with 11 bases fitting TRBD2. This CDR3 spans 17 amino acids. Germline V gene lookup returns CDR1 SGHRS and CDR2 YFSETQ. V was clipped by 4 bases and J by 3 bases; unmatched bases: 12. This chain's CDR3 is CASSPGVLAGENYEQYF. The CDR3 DNA reads as TGCGCCAGCAGCCCGGGGGTACTAGCGGGGGAAAACTACGAGCAGTACTTC.

This chain connects TRBV4-2 to TRBJ1-2; 7 positions match TRBD1. V lost 4 bases to trimming and J lost 8 bases; unmatched junction nucleotides: 10. The CDR3 spans 14 residues. Germline values: CDR1 LGHNA, CDR2 YNFKEQ. The CDR3, as DNA: TGTGCCAGCAGCCCTGGGGGAGGGGGCGAGGGCTACACCTTC. This sequence encodes CASSPGGGGEGYTF.

This clone was found once. This rearrangement joins TRBV10-3 to TRBJ2-7; no definite D call. V was trimmed by 3 bases and J by 1 base, leaving 7 bases between them. The CDR3 has 13 amino acids. Germline V CDR1 and CDR2: ENHRY, SYGVKD. The CDR3 DNA is TGTGCCATCAGTGATCTGATTTCCTACGAGCAGTACTTC. Protein sequence: CAISDLISYEQYF.

On this clone: The sample carries other DNA sequences with the same CDR3. The rearrangement uses TRBV5-1 and TRBJ2-3, with a tentative D call TRBD1 (6 bases). Trimming pared 3 bases from V and 1 base from J, leaving 9 bases between. The germline CDR1 and CDR2 sequences are SGHRS and YFSETQ. The CDR3 runs to 14 residues. CDR3 sequence: CASSSRTGTDTQYF. The CDR3 DNA reads as TGCGCCAGCAGCTCACGGACAGGCACAGATACGCAGTATTTT.

V is TRBV5-4 and J is TRBJ2-5; the match to TRBD2 covers 10 bases. The CDR3 contains 13 residues. V shed 4 bases, J shed 4 bases, and the junction held 1 base outside the gene matches. Germline CDR1 is SGHNT and CDR2 is YYREEE (reference sequence). CDR3 loop: CASSPSGGETQYF. The CDR3 DNA is TGTGCCAGCAGCCCTAGCGGGGGAGAGACCCAGTACTTC.

The V gene is TRBV6-1, the J gene TRBJ2-7; 7 bases fit TRBD2. Germline V gives CDR1 MNHNS, CDR2 SASEGT. The V gene end was trimmed by 4 bases and the J gene end by 3 bases; junction bases not matched to a gene: 18. The CDR3 runs 18 residues. The CDR3 coding sequence is TGTGCCAGCAGTGGAATTTCTGCGGGAGCACCGCCCATCTACGAGCAGTACTTC. Residues: CASSGISAGAPPIYEQYF.

The chain recombines TRBV29-1 with TRBJ2-3; D ambiguous. Per the germline V gene, CDR1 is SQVTM and CDR2 is ANQGSEA. CDR3 length: 15 amino acids. V lost 4 bases, J lost 0 bases, and 14 bases lay in between. CDR3 sequence: CSVVGATPSTDTQYF. CDR3 DNA sequence: TGCAGCGTTGTCGGCGCTACGCCCAGCACAGATACGCAGTATTTT.

The rearrangement links TRBV5-4 to TRBJ1-1; D is possibly TRBD1 (5 bases). The CDR3 contains 14 residues. The V gene's germline CDR1 is SGHNT and CDR2 YYREEE (reference sequence). V was shortened by 4 bases and J by 3 bases, with 13 bases between the two germline ends. CDR3 residues: CASSPGTVDTEAFF. The CDR3 coding sequence is TGTGCCAGCAGCCCGGGGACGGTGGACACTGAAGCTTTCTTT.

Notes on this clone: Other DNA sequences in the sample encode the same CDR3. The CDR3 sequence is CASSEPYGYTF. In DNA, the CDR3 is TGTGCCAGCAGTGAGCCCTATGGCTACACCTTC. The V and J genes are TRBV6-1 and TRBJ1-2; no clear D. Per germline, CDR1 MNHNS and CDR2 SASEGT. The CDR3 spans 11 residues. Trimming removed 3 bases at V and 4 bases at J, with 3 bases between.

The chain carries TRBV11-2 and TRBJ2-3; TRBD1 agrees at 7 bases. The CDR3 totals 15 residues. The ends lost 10 bases at V and 5 bases at J; junction bases unmatched: 15. Germline V gene lookup returns CDR1 SGHAT and CDR2 FQNNGV. The CDR3 bases are TGTGCCATCGGCAGAGGGGGCCAAGGGGGAGATACGCAGTATTTT. Translation gives CAIGRGGQGGDTQYF.

This sequence joins TRBV7-9 and TRBJ2-1, with 11 bases fitting TRBD2. The CDR3 sequence is 16 residues long. Germline assignment: CDR1 SEHNR and CDR2 FQNEAQ (reference sequence). Germline trimming cut 3 bases from V and 8 bases from J; bases unmatched to any gene: 9. The CDR3 spells CASSLGTSGSSDEQFF. DNA for the CDR3: TGTGCCAGCAGCTTGGGAACTAGCGGGAGCAGCGATGAGCAGTTCTTC.

The chain couples TRBV30 to TRBJ2-2, with D unresolved. Germline CDR1 is GTSNPN and CDR2 is SVGIG (reference sequence). Trimming removed 2 bases at V and 1 base at J, with 11 bases between. The CDR3 sequence is 15 residues long. In nucleotides, the CDR3 is TGTGCCTGGAGTATTTCGACCCAGAACACCGGGGAGCTGTTTTTT. Residues: CAWSISTQNTGELFF. The full variable domain, completed using reference TRBV30 and TRBJ2-2, is SQTIHQWPATLVQPVGSPLSLECTVEGTSNPNLYWYRQAAGRGLQLLFYSVGIGQISSEVPQNLSASRPQDRQFILSSKKLLLSDSGFYLCAWSISTQNTGELFFGEGSRLTVL.

The chain is built from TRBV6-1 and TRBJ1-2; no reliable D call. The germline V and J ends were trimmed by 4 bases and 5 bases, with 23 bases remaining between them. The germline CDR1 and CDR2 sequences are MNHNS and SASEGT. The CDR3 extends over 17 amino acids. The CDR3 loop is CASSVRTEFGVWYGYTF. CDR3 bases: TGTGCCAGCAGTGTACGGACGGAGTTTGGGGTATGGTATGGCTACACCTTC.

The chain combines TRBV7-9 with TRBJ1-6; possibly TRBD1 for D (6 bases). With 5 bases removed from V and 9 bases from J, the gap between germline ends came to 23 bases. The length of the CDR3 is 17 residues. Germline V gene data show CDR1 as SEHNR and CDR2 as FQNEAQ (reference sequence). In nucleotides, the CDR3 is TGTGCCAGCAGCCCGGCTCGGGCAGGGGTCAAGGGTTCACCCCTCCACTTT. This sequence encodes CASSPARAGVKGSPLHF. Drawing the rest from reference TRBV7-9 and TRBJ1-6, the complete variable domain is DTGVSQNPRHKITKRGQNVTFRCDPISEHNRLYWYRQTLGQGPEFLTYFQNEAQLEKSRLLSDRFSAERPKGSFSTLEIQRTEQGDSAMYLCASSPARAGVKGSPLHFGNGTRLTVT.

The genes are TRBV6-5 and TRBJ1-1, with 8 bases that match TRBD1. Unmatched junction bases numbered 10, after V lost 2 bases and J lost 8 bases. The germline V gene has CDR1 MNHEY and CDR2 SVGAGI. The CDR3 sequence is 15 residues long. The CDR3 region is CASSYLGTGPSEAFF. CDR3 DNA sequence: TGTGCCAGCAGTTACCTTGGGACAGGCCCCTCGGAAGCTTTCTTT.

The rearrangement uses TRBV27 and TRBJ1-4; TRBD1 aligns across 10 bases. The ends lost 5 bases at V and 5 bases at J; junction bases unmatched: 5. The CDR3 is 15 amino acids. The V gene's germline CDR1 is MNHEY and CDR2 SMNVEV (reference sequence). CDR3 DNA: TGTGCCAGCAGTAGCAGGGGACAGGGGAATGAAAAACTGTTTTTT. Protein: CASSSRGQGNEKLFF.

This chain links TRBV7-2 with TRBJ2-1, with D hard to call. Germline V gives CDR1 SGHTA, CDR2 FQGNSA. The V gene lost 1 base and the J gene lost 2 bases, with 9 bases spanning the gap. The CDR3 consists of 15 residues. Written as DNA, the CDR3 is TGTGCCAGCAGCTTAGGACTGACCCCCTACAATGAGCAGTTCTTC. Protein sequence: CASSLGLTPYNEQFF. The variable domain in full, completed from reference TRBV7-2 and TRBJ2-1, reads GAGVSQSPSNKVTEKGKDVELRCDPISGHTALYWYRQSLGQGLEFLIYFQGNSAPDKSGLPSDRFSAERTGGSVSTLTIQRTQQEDSAVYLCASSLGLTPYNEQFFGPGTRLTVL.